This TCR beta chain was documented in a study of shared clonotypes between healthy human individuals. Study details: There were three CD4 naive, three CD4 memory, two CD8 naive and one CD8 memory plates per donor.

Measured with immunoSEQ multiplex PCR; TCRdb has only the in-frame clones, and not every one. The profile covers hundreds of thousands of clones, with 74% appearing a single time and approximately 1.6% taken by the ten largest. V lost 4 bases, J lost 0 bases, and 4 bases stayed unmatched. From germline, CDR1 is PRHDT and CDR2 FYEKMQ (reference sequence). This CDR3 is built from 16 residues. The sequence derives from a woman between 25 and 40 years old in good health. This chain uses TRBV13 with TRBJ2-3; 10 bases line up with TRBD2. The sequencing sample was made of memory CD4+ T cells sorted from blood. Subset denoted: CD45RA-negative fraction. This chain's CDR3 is CASSSAGGTSTDTQYF. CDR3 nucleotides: TGTGCCAGCAGCTCAGCGGGAGGGACTAGCACAGATACGCAGTATTTT.